This is a list of T cell receptor beta chains from one sample in a study of T-cell reconstitution after alpha-beta-depleted transplantation in children. TCRdb fed the PCR reads into MiXCR, producing one record per CDR3 protein. The table shows about 360,000 distinct CDR3 sequences, with about an eighth occurring only once. This sample comprised PBMCs, obtained from the stem cell graft. The receptors here all came from a human donor who donated a stem cell graft to a child with Fanconi anemia. Both conserved end residues are part of each CDR3. The order of the fields is V gene, J gene, D gene, clone size, CDR3 DNA, CDR3 protein. The D gene is left open where the match is weak. Clone size is shown for a subset of rows, as once, few, many or a class of expanded clone.

V: TRBV7-9; J: TRBJ1-4; D: .; size: many; DNA: TGTGCCAGCAGCACCGGACAGCTCGACAATGAAAAACTGTTTTTT; CDR3: CASSTGQLDNEKLFF
V: TRBV5-5; J: TRBJ2-1; D: TRBD2; size: few; DNA: TGTGCCAGCAGCTTGGGGAGCGGGGGGGCCGATGAGCAGTTCTTC; CDR3: CASSLGSGGADEQFF
V: TRBV7-6; J: TRBJ1-1; D: TRBD1; size: .; DNA: TGTGCCAGCAGCTTAGCAGACAGGGTATGGGGAAGGACTGAAGCTTTCTTT; CDR3: CASSLADRVWGRTEAFF
V: TRBV5-5; J: TRBJ2-3; D: TRBD2; size: many; DNA: TGTGCCAGCACCATCGGGACTAGCTCCACAGATACGCAGTATTTT; CDR3: CASTIGTSSTDTQYF
V: TRBV5-1; J: TRBJ2-6; D: .; size: .; DNA: TGCGCCAGCAGTTTCGATCAAACGGGCTCTGGGGCCAACGTCCTGACTTTC; CDR3: CASSFDQTGSGANVLTF
V: TRBV27; J: TRBJ2-2; D: .; size: few; DNA: TGTGCCAGCAGTGCACCGAACACCGGGGAGCTGTTTTTT; CDR3: CASSAPNTGELFF
V: TRBV5-1; J: TRBJ2-5; D: .; size: .; DNA: TGCGCCAGCACCACAGGGCCCCAAGAGACCCAGTACTTC; CDR3: CASTTGPQETQYF
V: TRBV5-5; J: TRBJ2-7; D: .; size: few; DNA: TGTGCCAGCAGCTTCGCCGGAGGGGCCGCGAGCTCCTACGAGCAGTACTTC; CDR3: CASSFAGGAASSYEQYF
V: TRBV20-1; J: TRBJ2-3; D: .; size: few; DNA: TGCAGTGCTAGAGAGGCGGGAGATACGCAGTATTTT; CDR3: CSAREAGDTQYF
V: TRBV12-3/TRBV12-4; J: TRBJ2-1; D: TRBD2; size: many; DNA: TGTGCCAGCAGGTTATCTAGCGGGGGGCATGAGCAGTTCTTC; CDR3: CASRLSSGGHEQFF
V: TRBV11-2; J: TRBJ2-3; D: TRBD2; size: few; DNA: TGTGCCAGCAGCTTGGCGGGGGGCTTCCGCACAGATACGCAGTATTTT; CDR3: CASSLAGGFRTDTQYF
V: TRBV12-3/TRBV12-4; J: TRBJ2-2; D: TRBD1; size: .; DNA: TGTGCCAGCAGCTTAGGACAGGGATCAGGAACCGGGGAGCTGTTTTTT; CDR3: CASSLGQGSGTGELFF
V: TRBV10-3; J: TRBJ1-1; D: .; size: .; DNA: TGTGCCATCAGTGAGCCGGGACGGACGAACACTGAAGCTTTCTTT; CDR3: CAISEPGRTNTEAFF